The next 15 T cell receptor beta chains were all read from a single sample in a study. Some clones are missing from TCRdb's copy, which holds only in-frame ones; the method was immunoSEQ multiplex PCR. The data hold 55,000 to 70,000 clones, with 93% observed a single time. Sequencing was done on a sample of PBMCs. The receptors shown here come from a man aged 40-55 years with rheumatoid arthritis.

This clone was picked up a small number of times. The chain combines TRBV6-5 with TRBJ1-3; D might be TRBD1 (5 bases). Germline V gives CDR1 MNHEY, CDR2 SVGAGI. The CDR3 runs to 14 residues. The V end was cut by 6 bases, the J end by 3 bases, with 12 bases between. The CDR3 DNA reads TGTGCCAGCAGGAGCCTGGGGGGTGGAAACACCATATATTTT. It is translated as CASRSLGGGNTIYF.

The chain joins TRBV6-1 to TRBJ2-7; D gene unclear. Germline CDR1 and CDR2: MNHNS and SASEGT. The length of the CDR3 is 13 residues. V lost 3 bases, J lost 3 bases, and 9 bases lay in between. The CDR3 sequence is CASSEGNSYEQYF. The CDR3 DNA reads TGTGCCAGCAGTGAGGGAAATAGCTACGAGCAGTACTTC.

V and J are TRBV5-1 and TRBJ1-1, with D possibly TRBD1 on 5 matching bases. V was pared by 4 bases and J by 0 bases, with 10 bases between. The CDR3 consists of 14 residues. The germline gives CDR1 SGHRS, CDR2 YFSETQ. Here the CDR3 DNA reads TGCGCCAGCAGCGAGACAGAGATGAACACTGAAGCTTTCTTT. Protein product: CASSETEMNTEAFF.

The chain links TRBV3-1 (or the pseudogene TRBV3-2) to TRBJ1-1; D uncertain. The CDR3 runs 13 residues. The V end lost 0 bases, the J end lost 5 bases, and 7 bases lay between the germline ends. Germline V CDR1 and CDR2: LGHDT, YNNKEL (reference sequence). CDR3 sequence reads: CASSQDPRTEAFF. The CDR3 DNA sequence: TGTGCCAGCAGCCAAGACCCTAGGACTGAAGCTTTCTTT.

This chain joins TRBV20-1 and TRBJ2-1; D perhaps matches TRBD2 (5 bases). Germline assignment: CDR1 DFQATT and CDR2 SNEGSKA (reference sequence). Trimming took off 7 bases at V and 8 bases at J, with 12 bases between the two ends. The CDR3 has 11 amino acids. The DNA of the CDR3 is TGCAGTGTTAGTTTGAGGGATGAGCAGTTCTTC. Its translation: CSVSLRDEQFF.

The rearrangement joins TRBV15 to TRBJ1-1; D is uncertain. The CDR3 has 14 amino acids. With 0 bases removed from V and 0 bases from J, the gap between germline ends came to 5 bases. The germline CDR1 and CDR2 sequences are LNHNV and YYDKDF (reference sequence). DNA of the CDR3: TGTGCCACCAGCAGAGATCAGGTGAACACTGAAGCTTTCTTT. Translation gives CATSRDQVNTEAFF. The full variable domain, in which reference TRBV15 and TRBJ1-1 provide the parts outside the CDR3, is DAMVIQNPRYQVTQFGKPVTLSCSQTLNHNVMYWYQQKSSQAPKLLFHYYDKDFNNEADTPDNFQSRRPNTSFCFLDIRSPGLGDTAMYLCATSRDQVNTEAFFGQGTRLTVV.

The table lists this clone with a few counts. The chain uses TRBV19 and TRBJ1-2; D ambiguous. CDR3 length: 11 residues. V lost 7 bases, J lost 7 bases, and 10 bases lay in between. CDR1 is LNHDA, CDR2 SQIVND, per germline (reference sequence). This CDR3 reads CASTSFGGYTF. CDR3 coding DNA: TGTGCCAGTACCTCTTTTGGTGGCTACACCTTC.

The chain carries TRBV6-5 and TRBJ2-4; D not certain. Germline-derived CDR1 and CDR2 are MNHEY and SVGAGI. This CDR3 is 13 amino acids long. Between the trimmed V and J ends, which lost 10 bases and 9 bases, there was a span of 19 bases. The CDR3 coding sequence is TGTGCCATAGGGAAAGAAGGGCTTGGCATTCAGTACTTC. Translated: CAIGKEGLGIQYF.

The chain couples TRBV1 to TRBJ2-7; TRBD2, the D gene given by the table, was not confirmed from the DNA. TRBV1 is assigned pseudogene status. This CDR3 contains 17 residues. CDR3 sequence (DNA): TGCACCAGCAGCCAAGATCCGAGCGGGGGACCCTCCTACGAGCAGTACTTC. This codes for CTSSQDPSGGPSYEQYF.

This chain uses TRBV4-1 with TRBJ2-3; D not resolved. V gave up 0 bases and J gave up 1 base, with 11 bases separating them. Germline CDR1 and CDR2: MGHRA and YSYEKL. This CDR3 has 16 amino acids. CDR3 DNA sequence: TGCGCCAGCAGCCAAGACCCGCCTAGGGGCACAGATACGCAGTATTTT. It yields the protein CASSQDPPRGTDTQYF.

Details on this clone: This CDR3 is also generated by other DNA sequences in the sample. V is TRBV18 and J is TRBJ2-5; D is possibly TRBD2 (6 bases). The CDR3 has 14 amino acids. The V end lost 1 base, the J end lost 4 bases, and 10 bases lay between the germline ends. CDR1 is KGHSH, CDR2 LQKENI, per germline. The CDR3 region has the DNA TGTGCCAGCTCACCACGAGGAGGGAGAGAGACCCAGTACTTC. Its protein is CASSPRGGRETQYF. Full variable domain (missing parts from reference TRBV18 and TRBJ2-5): NAGVMQNPRHLVRRRGQEARLRCSPMKGHSHVYWYRQLPEEGLKFMVYLQKENIIDESGMPKERFSAEFPKEGPSILRIQQVVRGDSAAYFCASSPRGGRETQYFGPGTRLLVL.

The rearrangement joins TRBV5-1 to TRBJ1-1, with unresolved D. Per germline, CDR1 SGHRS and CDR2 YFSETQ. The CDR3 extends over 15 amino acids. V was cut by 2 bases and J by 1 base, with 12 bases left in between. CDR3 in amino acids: CASSFMRSANTEAFF. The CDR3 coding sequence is TGCGCCAGCAGCTTTATGAGGTCGGCGAACACTGAAGCTTTCTTT.

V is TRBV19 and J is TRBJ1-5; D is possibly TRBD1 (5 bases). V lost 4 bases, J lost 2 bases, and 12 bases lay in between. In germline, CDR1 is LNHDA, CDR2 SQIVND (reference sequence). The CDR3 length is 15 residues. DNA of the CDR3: TGTGCCAGTAGTACAGTCTGGGGCGGCAATCAGCCCCAGCATTTT. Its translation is CASSTVWGGNQPQHF.

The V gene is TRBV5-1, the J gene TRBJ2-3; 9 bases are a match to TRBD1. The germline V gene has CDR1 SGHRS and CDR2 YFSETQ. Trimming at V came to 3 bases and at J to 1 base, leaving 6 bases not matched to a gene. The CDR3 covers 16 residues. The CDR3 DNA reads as TGCGCCAGCAGCTCAGACAGGGGGGTACGCACAGATACGCAGTATTTT. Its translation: CASSSDRGVRTDTQYF.

The CDR3 DNA reads TGTGCCAGCACCTCCGGGGCCGGGAGGCATGAGCAGTTCTTC. Translating gives CASTSGAGRHEQFF. The chain has TRBV27 and TRBJ2-1, with TRBD2 identical over 7 bases. Germline V gene sequence: CDR1 MNHEY, CDR2 SMNVEV (reference sequence). This CDR3 spans 14 amino acids. With V trimmed by 7 bases and J by 8 bases, 11 bases remained unmatched.